This passage covers 21 T cell receptor beta chains from one sample sequenced in a study of OX40 agonist ivuxolimab in advanced cancers. Data came from immunoSEQ multiplex PCR; TCRdb stores just in-frame clones and leaves some out. This repertoire shows approximately 77,000 clones, around 90% found once; its top ten account for 1.5% to 2%. This material consisted of CD4+ or CD8+ T cells sorted from blood, taken in a trial of the OX40 agonist ivuxolimab. These receptors were obtained from an adult with an advanced solid tumor such as melanoma, head and neck, liver or kidney cancer.

This chain joins TRBV19 and TRBJ2-2; no clear D gene. The germline V gene encodes CDR1 LNHDA and CDR2 SQIVND (reference sequence). V dropped 4 bases and J dropped 9 bases, with 12 bases sitting between them. This CDR3 contains 13 residues. The CDR3 nucleotides are TGTGCCAGTAGTACGTCTCGGGTCCGGGAGCTGTTTTTT. Protein: CASSTSRVRELFF.

The V gene is TRBV15, the J gene TRBJ2-4; TRBD1 might be the D (6 bases). Germline V gives CDR1 LNHNV, CDR2 YYDKDF (reference sequence). The CDR3 has 16 residues. The ends were cut back, 1 base at V and 7 bases at J, with 17 bases in the middle. In DNA form, the CDR3 reads TGTGCCACCAGCAGAGGGAGAACAGGGAATCTCAACATTCAGTACTTC. It specifies CATSRGRTGNLNIQYF.

CDR3 in amino acids: CASSSYNGEQYF. CDR3 DNA: TGTGCCAGCAGCTCCTATAATGGCGAGCAGTACTTC. The rearrangement uses TRBV7-2 and TRBJ2-7; D remains unclear. V lost 4 bases, J lost 6 bases, and 10 bases lay in between. The CDR3 has 12 amino acids. Looked up from germline, CDR1 is SGHTA and CDR2 is FQGNSA.

The chain has TRBV6-5 and TRBJ1-6; D call uncertain. The V end was cut by 2 bases, the J end by 7 bases, with 9 bases between. The germline V gene encodes CDR1 MNHEY and CDR2 SVGAGI. The CDR3 is made up of 14 amino acids. The CDR3 is CASSYLGSNSPLHF. In DNA form, the CDR3 reads TGTGCCAGCAGTTACCTGGGGAGCAATTCACCCCTCCACTTT.

The chain combines TRBV7-9 with TRBJ2-5, with 9 bases fitting TRBD1. Per the germline V gene, CDR1 is SEHNR and CDR2 is FQNEAQ (reference sequence). Trimming removed 11 bases from V and 2 bases from J; junction bases left unmatched: 18. This CDR3 region has 17 residues. The CDR3 reads CALVPGQGRSRQETQYF. CDR3 bases: TGTGCCCTAGTCCCGGGACAGGGTAGATCACGACAAGAGACCCAGTACTTC.

The V call is TRBV30, the J call TRBJ2-6; D may be TRBD2 (6 bases). Deletions cut 4 bases from V and 4 bases from J, with 17 bases between. Germline V gene sequence: CDR1 GTSNPN, CDR2 SVGIG (reference sequence). The CDR3 is made up of 16 amino acids. CDR3 loop: CAWNPQGTSGANVLTF. CDR3 DNA: TGTGCCTGGAACCCCCAAGGGACTTCAGGGGCCAACGTCCTGACTTTC.

The CDR3 sequence is CASSDLGKQFF. The CDR3, as DNA: TGTGCCAGCAGTGATCTAGGGAAGCAGTTCTTC. The J gene is TRBJ2-1, the V gene TRBV6-5; D not certain. There are 11 residues in the CDR3. Germline V gene sequence: CDR1 MNHEY, CDR2 SVGAGI. The ends were cut back, 5 bases at V and 11 bases at J, with 10 bases in the middle.

The chain is built from TRBV28 and TRBJ1-4; the D is unclear. CDR3 length equals 12 residues. V lost 7 bases and J lost 4, with 7 bases in between. The germline CDR1 and CDR2 sequences are MDHEN and SYDVKM. CDR3 DNA: TGTGCCAGCACCGCCGTTAATGAAAAACTGTTTTTT. This translates into CASTAVNEKLFF.

The CDR3 spells CASSRTVYSNQPQHF. CDR3 coding DNA: TGTGCCAGCAGCCGGACAGTCTATAGCAATCAGCCCCAGCATTTT. The V and J genes are TRBV7-2 and TRBJ1-5; weak D call: TRBD1 (6 bases). V lost 5 bases, J lost 0 bases, and 11 bases lay in between. CDR3 length: 15 amino acids. Germline CDR1 is SGHTA and CDR2 is FQGNSA.

CDR3 sequence (DNA): TGTGCCAGCAGCCCTTCCCAGGGTCAGATAAGAGATACGCAGTATTTT. Translated: CASSPSQGQIRDTQYF. This chain joins TRBV27 and TRBJ2-3; D might be TRBD1 (5 bases). V was trimmed by 6 bases and J by 5 bases, leaving 21 bases between them. The germline CDR1 and CDR2 sequences are MNHEY and SMNVEV (reference sequence). The CDR3 sequence is 16 residues long.

The J gene is TRBJ2-2, the V gene TRBV7-6; D is unresolved. The V gene lost 5 bases and the J gene lost 5 bases, with 12 bases spanning the gap. CDR1 and CDR2 from the germline V gene are SGHVS and FNYEAQ. The CDR3 has 14 amino acids. This chain's CDR3 is CASSVGRRTGELFF. The CDR3 coding sequence is TGTGCCAGCAGCGTCGGTCGGCGGACCGGGGAGCTGTTTTTT.

Remarks on this clone: Other DNA sequences in this specimen translate into the identical CDR3. The rearrangement uses TRBV5-1 and TRBJ2-3; 10 nucleotides line up with TRBD1. Germline V CDR1 and CDR2: SGHRS, YFSETQ. With V trimmed by 4 bases and J by 3 bases, 2 bases remained unmatched. CDR3 length: 14 residues. The CDR3 DNA reads as TGCGCCAGCAGCCCGGGACAGGGGACAGATACGCAGTATTTT. Residues: CASSPGQGTDTQYF. Full variable domain (remainder filled in from reference TRBV5-1 and TRBJ2-3): KAGVTQTPRYLIKTRGQQVTLSCSPISGHRSVSWYQQTPGQGLQFLFEYFSETQRNKGNFPGRFSGRQFSNSRSEMNVSTLELGDSALYLCASSPGQGTDTQYFGPGTRLTVL.

The count of this clone is one. The chain is built from TRBV28 and TRBJ2-1; possible D gene TRBD1, 5 bases. The CDR3 has 15 amino acids. Germline V gene data show CDR1 as MDHEN and CDR2 as SYDVKM. The V gene lost 6 bases and the J gene lost 6 bases, with 18 bases spanning the gap. CDR3 protein: CASSRSRTIGNEQFF. The CDR3 DNA reads TGTGCCAGCAGCCGATCCAGGACAATCGGCAATGAGCAGTTCTTC.

The chain is built from TRBV10-3 and TRBJ2-6; 8 positions match TRBD1. V trimming: 6 bases; J trimming: 0 bases; junction bases outside the gene matches: 10. Per the germline V gene, CDR1 is ENHRY and CDR2 is SYGVKD. This CDR3 has 18 residues. This chain's CDR3 is CAIRGPGQDRSGANVLTF. The CDR3 DNA reads TGTGCCATCAGGGGACCGGGACAGGACCGCTCTGGGGCCAACGTCCTGACTTTC.

The gene calls are TRBV29-1 and TRBJ2-5, with 8 bases fitting TRBD1. Germline CDR1 SQVTM, CDR2 ANQGSEA. Unmatched junction bases numbered 4, after V lost 0 bases and J lost 1 base. This CDR3 is 15 amino acids long. This chain's CDR3 is CSVEDGTGPQETQYF. DNA of the CDR3: TGCAGCGTTGAAGATGGGACAGGACCCCAAGAGACCCAGTACTTC.

Only a few counts were recorded for this clone. CDR3 bases: TGTGCCAGCAGACCCAGGGGAGGTTCCCAATACAATGAGCAGTTCTTC. This codes for CASRPRGGSQYNEQFF. This chain uses TRBV7-9 with TRBJ2-1; D may be TRBD1 or TRBD2 (6 bases each). CDR1 SEHNR and CDR2 FQNEAQ come from the germline V gene (reference sequence). The germline V and J ends were trimmed by 6 bases and 4 bases, with 19 bases remaining between them. This CDR3 has 16 residues.

The rearrangement links TRBV27 to TRBJ1-1; D not resolved. Germline CDR1 is MNHEY and CDR2 is SMNVEV (reference sequence). The ends were cut back, 4 bases at V and 4 bases at J, with 13 bases in the middle. The CDR3 sequence is 14 residues long. CDR3 in amino acids: CASSSTPGGTEAFF. The CDR3 DNA reads as TGTGCCAGCAGTTCCACACCCGGCGGCACTGAAGCTTTCTTT.

This sequence joins TRBV28 and TRBJ2-2, with D perhaps matching TRBD1 (6 bases). Germline CDR1 MDHEN, CDR2 SYDVKM. V was clipped by 3 bases and J by 14 bases, with 13 bases between them. This CDR3 is built from 12 residues. This CDR3 is CASSLSRGELFF. The DNA of the CDR3 is TGTGCCAGCAGTTTGTCCAGGGGCGAACTGTTTTTT.

The chain carries TRBV28 and TRBJ1-2; D perhaps matches TRBD1 (6 bases). Looked up from germline, CDR1 is MDHEN and CDR2 is SYDVKM. V was pared by 5 bases and J by 2 bases, with 15 bases between. CDR3 size: 15 residues. The CDR3 spells CASSGGAVENYGYTF. The CDR3 nucleotides are TGTGCCAGCAGTGGGGGGGCAGTTGAAAACTATGGCTACACCTTC.

V is TRBV5-1 and J is TRBJ2-2; TRBD2 aligns across 11 bases. The length of the CDR3 is 15 residues. CDR1 SGHRS and CDR2 YFSETQ come from the germline V gene. Trimming took 4 bases from V and 4 from J; bases not matched to a gene: 3. The CDR3 DNA is TGCGCCAGCAGCCCCCTAGCGGGAGGCACCGGGGAGCTGTTTTTT. Residues: CASSPLAGGTGELFF.

This chain connects TRBV19 to TRBJ1-1, with 8 nucleotides matching TRBD1. V shed 6 bases and J 7 bases; nucleotides not matched to a gene: 7. In germline, CDR1 is LNHDA, CDR2 SQIVND (reference sequence). There are 13 residues in the CDR3. CDR3: CASRRTGRDEAFF. CDR3 DNA sequence: TGTGCCAGTAGACGGACAGGGAGAGATGAAGCTTTCTTT.